Listed below are T cell receptor beta chains from one sample, sequenced in a study of cytomegalovirus exposure and HLA in healthy donors. The protocol was immunoSEQ multiplex PCR, while the TCRdb copy is restricted to in-frame clones and leaves out a portion. The top ten clones hold around 0.96% of a sample with 250,000 to 400,000 clones, 70% to 90% of them seen once. The sequenced material came from PBMCs. All receptors come from a young man in good health and CMV-seronegative. CDR3s include the opening cysteine and the closing phenylalanine or tryptophan. D genes are given only for firm matches. Rows give clone size only sometimes, using once, few, many, or a class for an expanded clone.

V,D,size,J,DNA,CDR3
TRBV4-3,TRBD1,.,TRBJ2-7,TGCGCCAGCAGCCAGCGAGGACAGGTACGGTACGAGCAGTACTTC,CASSQRGQVRYEQYF
TRBV6-5,TRBD1,once,TRBJ2-1,TGTGCCAGCAGTTACTCGGGACAGGGGTACAATGAGCAGTTCTTC,CASSYSGQGYNEQFF
TRBV25-1,TRBD1,.,TRBJ2-3,TGTGCCAGCAGCCAACAGGGGGTGGTTAGCACAGATACGCAGTATTTT,CASSQQGVVSTDTQYF
TRBV27,TRBD1,.,TRBJ1-2,TGTGCCAGCAGCCCCGGGACAGCCTTTATCCCTAACTATGGCTACACCTTC,CASSPGTAFIPNYGYTF
TRBV2,TRBD2,once,TRBJ2-1,TGTGCCAGCAGTGAAGCGCTTCTCGGGGGGTTCCCGAATGAGCAGTTCTTC,CASSEALLGGFPNEQFF
TRBV5-4,.,.,TRBJ1-2,TGTGCCAGCAGCTTCCGGGGGAATAACTATGGCTACACCTTC,CASSFRGNNYGYTF
TRBV6-6,TRBD1,.,TRBJ1-6,TGTGCCAGCAGTTACCTCGGGACAGGGTCTTCACCCCTCCACTTT,CASSYLGTGSSPLHF
TRBV9,TRBD2,.,TRBJ2-3,TGTGCCAGCGAAGCGGGGGGGCCGACAGATACGCAGTATTTT,CASEAGGPTDTQYF
TRBV6-1,TRBD1,many,TRBJ1-6,TGTGCCAGCAGAGGAGGGACAGCGCATAATTCACCCCTCCACTTT,CASRGGTAHNSPLHF
TRBV29-1,TRBD1,.,TRBJ2-1,TGCAGCGTTGAACCGGGACAGGGGGCCCGTGAGCAGTTCTTC,CSVEPGQGAREQFF
TRBV11-2,.,.,TRBJ2-3,TGTGCCAGCAGCTTAGATTGGCTAGCCGGGTCCCCGGGAGATACGCAGTATTTT,CASSLDWLAGSPGDTQYF
TRBV5-1,TRBD2,.,TRBJ2-3,TGCGCCAGCAGCTTGACGCTAGCGGGGGGGCGAGATACGCAGTATTTT,CASSLTLAGGRDTQYF
TRBV2,.,.,TRBJ2-2,TGTGCCAGCAGAGACAGGAACACCGGGGAGCTGTTTTTT,CASRDRNTGELFF
TRBV7-9,TRBD1,.,TRBJ1-2,TGTGCCAGCAGCTTAGCGGGGACAGCCTATGGCTACACCTTC,CASSLAGTAYGYTF
TRBV30,.,.,TRBJ1-1,TGTGCCTGGAGTGTACCGGGGAAAGACACTGAAGCTTTCTTT,CAWSVPGKDTEAFF
TRBV6-1,.,.,TRBJ1-1,TGTGCCAGCAGAAGCAGGGGTATGAACACTGAAGCTTTCTTT,CASRSRGMNTEAFF
TRBV5-4,TRBD1,.,TRBJ2-7,TGTGCCAGCAGCCCAAGCCCGACAGGGAATTTCTACGAGCAGTACTTC,CASSPSPTGNFYEQYF
TRBV19,.,.,TRBJ1-1,TGTGCCAGCAGCGGCATGAACACTGAAGCTTTCTTT,CASSGMNTEAFF
TRBV5-1,.,.,TRBJ2-3,TGCGCCAGCAGCTTACAGAAGAATACGCAGTATTTT,CASSLQKNTQYF
TRBV6-1,.,.,TRBJ1-2,TGTGCCAGCAGTGAGAAGGGGTATCGCTACACCTTC,CASSEKGYRYTF
TRBV6-1,.,few,TRBJ2-1,TGTGCCAGCAGTCGGACAGATTACAATGAGCAGTTCTTC,CASSRTDYNEQFF
TRBV6-5,.,.,TRBJ1-2,TGTGCCAGCAGTTACTCGGGGGGGGGCCCCTATGGCTACACCTTC,CASSYSGGGPYGYTF
TRBV29-1,.,.,TRBJ2-7,TGCAGCGCGTTACCGACAGAAAAAGCCTACGAGCAGTACTTC,CSALPTEKAYEQYF
TRBV7-8,.,.,TRBJ1-5,TGTGCCAGCAGCCTAAGTGTGTGGAATCAGCCCCAGCATTTT,CASSLSVWNQPQHF
TRBV5-1,TRBD2,.,TRBJ2-5,TGCGCCAGCAGCCTGGCGGGGGGCCAAGAGACCCAGTACTTC,CASSLAGGQETQYF
TRBV18,TRBD2,few,TRBJ2-5,TGTGCCAGCTCGCGGGAGCAAGAGACCCAGTACTTC,CASSREQETQYF
TRBV4-1,.,few,TRBJ2-2,TGCGCCAGCAGCCAAGCCAGGCAGCCCACCGGGGAGCTGTTTTTT,CASSQARQPTGELFF
TRBV28,TRBD1,.,TRBJ1-2,TGTGCCAGCACAGTACAGGGGGTCGATGGCTACACCTTC,CASTVQGVDGYTF
TRBV6-4,TRBD1,.,TRBJ1-1,TGTGCCAGCAGTGACTCGCGGACAGGACACACTGAAGCTTTCTTT,CASSDSRTGHTEAFF